This record concerns one T cell receptor beta chain sequence. The antigen remains unidentified. Produced via immunoSEQ multiplex PCR; TCRdb's table is partial and in-frame only. The repertoire holds about 130,000 clones, with roughly 89% as singletons. Germline V lookup: CDR1 SNHLY, CDR2 FYNNEI. This CDR3 is 14 amino acids long. Trimming shortened V by 6 bases and J by 4 bases, and 10 bases separated the two germline ends. This sample is part of a study of cytomegalovirus exposure and HLA in healthy donors. Overall study: The same platform as the roughly 630 first-cohort repertoires was used for the 95 to 150 validation repertoires, a later analysis reported.

Study-level findings and limits: In vitro work confirmed that a few CMV-associated chains recognize CMV antigens. According to reports, the classifier identified cytomegalovirus status with high specificity and sensitivity. Rarity held for most TCR sequences, but there were some public TCRs that occurred in many donors.

Input material: PBMCs. This receptor was identified in a woman aged 18 to 35 in good health and CMV-seronegative. The V gene is TRBV2, the J gene TRBJ1-6, with unresolved D. CDR3 nucleotide sequence: TGTGCCAGCAGGGCAGGTAGTTATAATTCACCCCTCCACTTT. Translating it yields CASRAGSYNSPLHF.